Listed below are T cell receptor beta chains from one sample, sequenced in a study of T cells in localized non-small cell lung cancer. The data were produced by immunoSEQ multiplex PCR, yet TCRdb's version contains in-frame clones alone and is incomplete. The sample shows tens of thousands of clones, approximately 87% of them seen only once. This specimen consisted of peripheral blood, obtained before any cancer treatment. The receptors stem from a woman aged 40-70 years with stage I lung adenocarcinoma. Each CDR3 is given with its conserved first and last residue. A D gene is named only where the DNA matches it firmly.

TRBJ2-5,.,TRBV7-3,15,CASSPRGSGWDTQYF
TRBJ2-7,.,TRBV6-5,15,CASSYSSGSSYEQYF
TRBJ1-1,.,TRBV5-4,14,CASSNLDSSTEAFF
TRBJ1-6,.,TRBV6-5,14,CASSVVQGNSPLHF
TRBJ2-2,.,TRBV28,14,CASRLGGNTGELFF
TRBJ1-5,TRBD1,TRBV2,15,CASSDPRGPNQPQHF
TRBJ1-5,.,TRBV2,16,CASSGGTSYSNQPQHF
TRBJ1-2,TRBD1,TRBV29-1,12,CSGRQGDYGYTF
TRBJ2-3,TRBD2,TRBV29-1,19,CSVEDQTSGHHPSTDTQYF
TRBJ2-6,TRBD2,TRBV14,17,CASSPSGRAFGANVLTF